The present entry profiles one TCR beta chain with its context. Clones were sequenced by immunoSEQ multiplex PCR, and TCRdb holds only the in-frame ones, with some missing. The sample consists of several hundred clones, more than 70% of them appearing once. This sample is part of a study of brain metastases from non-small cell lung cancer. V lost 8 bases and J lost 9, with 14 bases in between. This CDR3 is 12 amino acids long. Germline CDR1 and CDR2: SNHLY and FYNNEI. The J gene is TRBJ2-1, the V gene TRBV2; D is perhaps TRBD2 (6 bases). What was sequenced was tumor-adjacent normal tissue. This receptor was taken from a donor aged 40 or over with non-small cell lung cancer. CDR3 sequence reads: CASGSLGLEQFF. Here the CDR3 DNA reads TGTGCCAGCGGGTCTCTGGGACTTGAGCAGTTCTTC.